This T cell receptor (beta chain) was captured in a study of blood T cell repertoires in COVID-19. The wider study: Acute and convalescent COVID-19 specimens originated in the United States, Italy and Spain. From T cells, B-cell-depleted T cells, or PBMCs came the material, which was cDNA or gDNA.

Enrolled during active infection, Seattle patients were then followed longitudinally. CDR3 length: 13 amino acids. V was shortened by 5 bases and J by 7 bases, with 11 bases between the two germline ends. Germline CDR1 SEHNR, CDR2 FQNEAQ (reference sequence). In the authors' workflow: The authors estimated nucleated cell counts from reference gene primer amplification. Sequenced by immunoSEQ multiplex PCR; TCRdb stores in-frame clones only, minus some. V and J calls and clone size come straight from that table; D and trimming were deduced from the DNA. The sample consists of roughly 64,000 clones, approximately 80% of them appearing once.

Sequencing was done on a sample of peripheral blood. This chain joins TRBV7-9 and TRBJ1-4; D gene ambiguous. The sequence was obtained from a man aged 55 to 70 with COVID-19, enrolled during active disease. CDR3 in DNA: TGTGCCAGCAGCCCGGAGGTAAGTGAAAAACTGTTTTTT. This gives the protein CASSPEVSEKLFF.